This TCR beta chain originates from a study of CD8 T cells in ankylosing spondylitis. V was clipped by 3 bases and J by 3 bases; unmatched bases: 3. CDR1 is LGHDT and CDR2 is YNNKEL in the germline V gene (reference sequence). The CDR3 is 15 residues long. Libraries for TCR beta were made by quantitative 5'-RACE with molecular barcodes. TCRdb independently ran MiXCR on the 5' RACE reads; one entry per CDR3 protein. The sample lists hundreds of thousands of distinct CDR3 sequences, roughly 25% seen once, with 0.89% in the top ten. Concerning this clonotype itself: Its matching antigen is unknown.

Study outcomes and limitations: Seemingly characteristic of ankylosing spondylitis blood was a TCR beta motif consisting of roughly 8 highly homologous variants. According to the report, clones linked to the disease were significantly enriched in matched synovial fluid samples taken from ankylosing spondylitis patients. Certain motif variants had earlier been reported in reactive arthritis synovial fluid and blood.

This sequence joins TRBV3-1 and TRBJ1-3, with 9 bases matching TRBD1. This receptor was taken from a male donor with ankylosing spondylitis. Sequencing was done on a sample of blood, either unsorted or a sorted T cell fraction (not recorded which). The CDR3 DNA reads as TGTGCCAGCAGCCATCTGGACAGGGGTGGAAACACCATATATTTT. It translates to CASSHLDRGGNTIYF.